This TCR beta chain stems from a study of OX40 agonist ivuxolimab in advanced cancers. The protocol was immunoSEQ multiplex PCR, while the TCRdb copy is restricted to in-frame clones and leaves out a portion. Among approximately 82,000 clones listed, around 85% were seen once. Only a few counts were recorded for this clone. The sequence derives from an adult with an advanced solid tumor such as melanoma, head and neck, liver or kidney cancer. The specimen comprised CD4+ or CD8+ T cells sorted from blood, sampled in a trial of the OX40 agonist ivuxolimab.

This CDR3 is CASSSMLPDGDYEQYF. The CDR3 nucleotides are TGTGCCAGCAGTTCCATGCTGCCGGACGGAGACTACGAGCAGTACTTC. The chain links TRBV28 to TRBJ2-7; D gene ambiguous. CDR1 and CDR2 from the germline V gene are MDHEN and SYDVKM. The CDR3 loop spans 16 amino acids. V was clipped by 4 bases and J by 3 bases, with 19 bases between them.